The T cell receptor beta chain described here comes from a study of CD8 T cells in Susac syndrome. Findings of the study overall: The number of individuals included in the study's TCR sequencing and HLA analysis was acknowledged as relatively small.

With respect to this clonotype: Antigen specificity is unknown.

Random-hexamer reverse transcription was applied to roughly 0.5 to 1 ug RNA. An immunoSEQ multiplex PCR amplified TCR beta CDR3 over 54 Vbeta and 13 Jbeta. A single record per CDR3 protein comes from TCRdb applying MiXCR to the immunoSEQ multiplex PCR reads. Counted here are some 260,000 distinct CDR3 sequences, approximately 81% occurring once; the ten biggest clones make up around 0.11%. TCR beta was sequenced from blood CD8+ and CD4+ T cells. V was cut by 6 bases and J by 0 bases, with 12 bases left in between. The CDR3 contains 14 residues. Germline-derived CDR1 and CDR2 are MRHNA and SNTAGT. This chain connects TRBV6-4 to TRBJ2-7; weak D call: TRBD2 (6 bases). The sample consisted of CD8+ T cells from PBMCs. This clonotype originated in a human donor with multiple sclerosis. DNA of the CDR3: TGTGCCAGCAGGGGGGGACGAAGCTCCTACGAGCAGTACTTC. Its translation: CASRGGRSSYEQYF.